This is a list of T cell receptor beta chains from one sample in a study of T cell responses to AZD1222 COVID-19 vaccine. Profiled with immunoSEQ multiplex PCR; TCRdb holds only in-frame clones, not every one. The sample carries around 200,000 clones, around 88% recorded once. The source was peripheral blood, collected on day 0 of AZD1222 vaccination. The source is an adult in good health. CDR3s leave out the opening cysteine and the closing phenylalanine or tryptophan.

TRBV29-1	TRBJ2-1	SVEEGNEQF
TRBV9	TRBJ1-6	ASSSQLLSSYNSPLH
TRBV12-3/TRBV12-4	TRBJ1-2	ASSLSIGAGYT
TRBV10-1	TRBJ2-1	ATPRDTPGPTEGNEQF
TRBV7-9	TRBJ2-3	ASSSGDTDTQY
TRBV5-6	TRBJ1-5	ASSPRVGAPDQPQH
TRBV27	TRBJ1-1	ASSLTGYMNTEAF
TRBV5-1	TRBJ1-2	ASSPFAQGRGYT
TRBV5-4	TRBJ2-1	ASSLQGQYNEQF
TRBV2	TRBJ2-7	ASSGTSGGRSYEQY
TRBV12-3/TRBV12-4	TRBJ1-2	ASSLGSFYGYT
TRBV20-1	TRBJ2-7	SASPPAGGLAGGSYEQY
TRBV7-6	TRBJ2-5	ASSPNSGGVPGTQY
TRBV10-3	TRBJ1-5	AIGGGNSNQPQH
TRBV18	TRBJ1-1	ASSPGRGIGNTEAF
TRBV25-1	TRBJ1-2	ASSSTANYGYT
TRBV2	TRBJ2-3	ASTPGGDTQY
TRBV30	TRBJ1-4	AQTGTRGEKLF
TRBV6-2/TRBV6-3	TRBJ2-1	ASSQTSGGRPYNEQF
TRBV13	TRBJ2-7	ASSPYEPGTDEQY
TRBV15	TRBJ1-5	ATSADRDLREPQH
TRBV9	TRBJ2-3	ASSGTRASSTDTQY
TRBV15	TRBJ2-2	ATSVGQGDTGELF
TRBV5-1	TRBJ2-1	ASSGDRARNEQF
TRBV4-1	TRBJ2-3	ASSQVVSGGAPRSDTQY
TRBV7-2	TRBJ1-1	ASSLGLGQVNTEAF
TRBV6-5	TRBJ1-6	ASSLGRVGSPLH
TRBV7-9	TRBJ1-1	ASSFRGQGNEAF
TRBV6-1	TRBJ1-1	ASSEQGYTEAF
TRBV12-3/TRBV12-4	TRBJ1-4	ASSFRGNEKLF
TRBV12-3/TRBV12-4	TRBJ2-5	ASSFLYQETQY
TRBV20-1	TRBJ2-5	SANHQETQY
TRBV7-8	TRBJ1-5	ASSLGGDVGDRGLYNQPQH
TRBV4-1	TRBJ1-5	ASSRGPGQGGQPQH
TRBV7-3	TRBJ2-1	ASSLVSYNEQF
TRBV2	TRBJ1-2	ASSAGWDRQGYT